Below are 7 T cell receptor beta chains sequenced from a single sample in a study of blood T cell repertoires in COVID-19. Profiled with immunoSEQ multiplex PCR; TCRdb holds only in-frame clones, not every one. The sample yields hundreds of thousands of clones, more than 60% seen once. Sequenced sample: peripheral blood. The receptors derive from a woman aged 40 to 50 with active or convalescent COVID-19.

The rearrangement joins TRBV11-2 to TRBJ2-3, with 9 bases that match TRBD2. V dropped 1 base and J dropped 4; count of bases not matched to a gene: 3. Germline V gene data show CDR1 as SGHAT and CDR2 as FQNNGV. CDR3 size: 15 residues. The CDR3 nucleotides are TGTGCCAGCAGCTTAGTCGGCGGGGGGGCAGATACGCAGTATTTT. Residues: CASSLVGGGADTQYF.

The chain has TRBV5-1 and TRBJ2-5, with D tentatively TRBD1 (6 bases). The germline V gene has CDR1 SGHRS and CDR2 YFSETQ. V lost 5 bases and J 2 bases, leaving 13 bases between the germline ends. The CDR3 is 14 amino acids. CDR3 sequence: CASRFQGLQETQYF. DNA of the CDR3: TGCGCCAGCAGGTTCCAGGGGCTGCAAGAGACCCAGTACTTC.

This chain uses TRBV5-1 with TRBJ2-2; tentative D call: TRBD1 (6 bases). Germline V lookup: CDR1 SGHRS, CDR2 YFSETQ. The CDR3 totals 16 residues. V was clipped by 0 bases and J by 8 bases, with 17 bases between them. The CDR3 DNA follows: TGCGCCAGCAGCTTGGCCGGGCCAGGGGCGGCAGGGGAGCTGTTTTTT. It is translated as CASSLAGPGAAGELFF.

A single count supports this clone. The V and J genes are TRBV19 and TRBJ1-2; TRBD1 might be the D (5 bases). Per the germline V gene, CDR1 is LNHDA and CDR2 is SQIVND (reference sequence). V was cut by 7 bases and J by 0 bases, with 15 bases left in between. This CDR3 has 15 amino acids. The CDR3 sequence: CASTPLSGANYGYTF. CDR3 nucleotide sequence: TGTGCCAGTACCCCCCTGTCGGGGGCTAACTATGGCTACACCTTC.

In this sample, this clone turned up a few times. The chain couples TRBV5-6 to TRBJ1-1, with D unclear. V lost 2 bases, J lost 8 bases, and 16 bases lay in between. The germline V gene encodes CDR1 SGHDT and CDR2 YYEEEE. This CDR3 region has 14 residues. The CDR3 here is CASSFVRGSAEAFF. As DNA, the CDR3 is TGTGCCAGCAGCTTTGTCCGGGGATCCGCGGAAGCTTTCTTT. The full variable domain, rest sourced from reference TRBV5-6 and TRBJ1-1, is DAGVTQSPTHLIKTRGQQVTLRCSPKSGHDTVSWYQQALGQGPQFIFQYYEEEERQRGNFPDRFSGHQFPNYSSELNVNALLLGDSALYLCASSFVRGSAEAFFGQGTRLTVV.

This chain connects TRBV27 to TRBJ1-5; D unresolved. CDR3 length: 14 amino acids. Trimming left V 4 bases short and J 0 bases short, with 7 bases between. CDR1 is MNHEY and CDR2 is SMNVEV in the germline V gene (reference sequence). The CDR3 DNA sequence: TGTGCCAGCAGTTGGAGGGCTAGCAATCAGCCCCAGCATTTT. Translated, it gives CASSWRASNQPQHF.

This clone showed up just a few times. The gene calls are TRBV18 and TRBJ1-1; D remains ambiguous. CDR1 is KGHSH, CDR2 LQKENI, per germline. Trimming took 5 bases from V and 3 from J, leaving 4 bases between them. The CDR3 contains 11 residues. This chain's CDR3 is CASSYDTEAFF. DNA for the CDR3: TGTGCCAGCTCATATGACACTGAAGCTTTCTTT.